A single sample is the source of the 3 T cell receptor beta chains below, sequenced in a study of blood T cell repertoires in COVID-19. Some clones are missing from TCRdb's copy, which holds only in-frame ones; the method was immunoSEQ multiplex PCR. The sample shows approximately 210,000 clones, around 81% of them seen only once. The sample taken for sequencing was PBMCs or T cells enriched from blood (not recorded which). The source of these receptors is a man aged 25-45 years with acute COVID-19.

This clone has a handful of counts. The V and J genes are TRBV6-5 and TRBJ2-7; D is uncertain. The germline CDR1 and CDR2 sequences are MNHEY and SVGAGI. The CDR3 runs to 12 residues. V shed 2 bases and J shed 7 bases, with 9 bases lying between them. The DNA of the CDR3 is TGTGCCAGCAGTTACCCTCTAGGAGAGCAGTACTTC. Translation: CASSYPLGEQYF.

J is TRBJ1-6 and V is TRBV5-1; 7 bases map to TRBD1. This CDR3 has 15 residues. Germline-derived CDR1 and CDR2 are SGHRS and YFSETQ. Losses at the gene ends were 5 bases for V and 7 bases for J; bases not matched to a gene: 9. CDR3 sequence reads: CASRRYRGLNSPLHF. The CDR3 DNA is TGCGCCAGCAGGCGTTACAGGGGCCTAAATTCACCCCTCCACTTT. The complete variable domain, with remaining parts taken from reference TRBV5-1 and TRBJ1-6, reads KAGVTQTPRYLIKTRGQQVTLSCSPISGHRSVSWYQQTPGQGLQFLFEYFSETQRNKGNFPGRFSGRQFSNSRSEMNVSTLELGDSALYLCASRRYRGLNSPLHFGNGTRLTVT.

The V and J genes are TRBV2 and TRBJ2-2; 8 bases align to TRBD2. In germline, CDR1 is SNHLY, CDR2 FYNNEI. Trimming removed 4 bases from V and 6 bases from J; junction bases left unmatched: 1. The CDR3 is 13 residues long. CDR3 DNA: TGTGCCAGCAGTGGCGGGGGGCCCGGGGAGCTGTTTTTT. Residues: CASSGGGPGELFF. The full variable domain, completed using reference TRBV2 and TRBJ2-2, is EPEVTQTPSHQVTQMGQEVILRCVPISNHLYFYWYRQILGQKVEFLVSFYNNEISEKSEIFDDQFSVERPDGSNFTLKIRSTKLEDSAMYFCASSGGGPGELFFGEGSRLTVL.